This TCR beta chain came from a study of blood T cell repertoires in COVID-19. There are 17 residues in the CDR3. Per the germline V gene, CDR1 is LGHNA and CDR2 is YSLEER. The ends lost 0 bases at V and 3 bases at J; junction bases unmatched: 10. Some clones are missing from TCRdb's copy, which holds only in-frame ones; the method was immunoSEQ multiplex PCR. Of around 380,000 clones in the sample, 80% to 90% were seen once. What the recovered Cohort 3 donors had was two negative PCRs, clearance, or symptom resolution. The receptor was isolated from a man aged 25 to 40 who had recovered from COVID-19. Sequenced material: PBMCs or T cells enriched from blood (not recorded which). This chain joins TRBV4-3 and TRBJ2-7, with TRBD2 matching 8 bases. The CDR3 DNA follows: TGCGCCAGCAGCCAAGAGATGAGCGGGGGATATCGCTACGAGCAGTACTTC. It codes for CASSQEMSGGYRYEQYF.